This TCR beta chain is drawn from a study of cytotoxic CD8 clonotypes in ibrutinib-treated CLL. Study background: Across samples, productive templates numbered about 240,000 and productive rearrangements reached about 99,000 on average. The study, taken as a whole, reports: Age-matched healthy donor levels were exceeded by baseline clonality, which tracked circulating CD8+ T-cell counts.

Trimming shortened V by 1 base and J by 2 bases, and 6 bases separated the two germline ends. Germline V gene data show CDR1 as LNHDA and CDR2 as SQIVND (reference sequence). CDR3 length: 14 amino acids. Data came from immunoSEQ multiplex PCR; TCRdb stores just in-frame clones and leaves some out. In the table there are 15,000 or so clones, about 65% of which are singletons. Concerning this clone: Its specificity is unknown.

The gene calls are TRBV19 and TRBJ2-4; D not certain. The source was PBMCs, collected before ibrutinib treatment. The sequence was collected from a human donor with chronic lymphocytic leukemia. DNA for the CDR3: TGTGCCAGTAGTATAGCTACCTCCAAAAACATTCAGTACTTC. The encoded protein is CASSIATSKNIQYF.